Listed below are T cell receptor beta chains from one sample, sequenced in a study of T cell repertoires in cytomegalovirus infection. Their target antigens are unknown. TCRdb fed the reads into MiXCR, producing one record per CDR3 protein. The sample has 80,000 or so distinct CDR3 sequences, approximately 24% seen once. Source: CD8+ T cells from cultured PBMCs, taken from culture after CMV antigen stimulation. These receptors all come from a human donor in good health (CMV status not recorded). Some clones in this sample may be carry-over from other donors' samples. Both conserved end residues are part of each CDR3. A D gene is named only where the DNA matches it firmly.

D gene,V gene,CDR3 protein
TRBD1,TRBV4-1,CASSSTGADQPQHF
TRBD2,TRBV27,CASSSVAGGPGNEQFF
NA,TRBV7-6,CASSLGPSDYNEQFF
NA,TRBV7-8,CASSLASHKSYEQYF
TRBD1,TRBV7-9,CASSPQGDRYNEQFF
NA,TRBV7-6,CASSLPAKAQDEQFF
NA,TRBV28,CASKSGSYNEQFF
TRBD1,TRBV5-6,CASSGGDRDVVLGANVLTF
NA,TRBV6-2/TRBV6-3,CASSYARSGANVLTF
TRBD2,TRBV12-3/TRBV12-4,CASRQLAGGTDTQYF
NA,TRBV12-3/TRBV12-4,CASSLRQGPYEQYF
NA,TRBV7-6,CASSLNSLDEQYF
NA,TRBV12-3/TRBV12-4,CASLPGEDTGELFF
NA,TRBV5-1,CASRTDTSSYNEQFF
TRBD1,TRBV6-5,CASSYSADRYSNQPQHF
NA,TRBV14,CASSQALEGEKLFF
NA,TRBV5-5,CASSFLGNSNQPQHF
NA,TRBV7-2,CASSLLAWGTTGTQYF
TRBD1,TRBV23-1,CASTGVGSPLHF
NA,TRBV2,CACVPENTGELFF
TRBD1,TRBV18,CASSTTGGSYEQYF
NA,TRBV3-1,CASSPLYGQGAEAFF
NA,TRBV9,CASSVDSSLNYGYTF
TRBD1,TRBV2,CATSIDPGTGNTGELFF
NA,TRBV6-1,CAGSERENTEAFF
TRBD2,TRBV7-2,CATEPGLAAEQLF
NA,TRBV4-3,CASSQDGRDSAYNEQFF
TRBD1,TRBV19,CAASWGQGFGYTF
NA,TRBV18,CASSPPLSRSEQFF
NA,TRBV6-1,CASSDEYYLDEQYF
NA,TRBV5-4,CASSTETNYGYTF
NA,TRBV5-4,CASSSGASAGELFF